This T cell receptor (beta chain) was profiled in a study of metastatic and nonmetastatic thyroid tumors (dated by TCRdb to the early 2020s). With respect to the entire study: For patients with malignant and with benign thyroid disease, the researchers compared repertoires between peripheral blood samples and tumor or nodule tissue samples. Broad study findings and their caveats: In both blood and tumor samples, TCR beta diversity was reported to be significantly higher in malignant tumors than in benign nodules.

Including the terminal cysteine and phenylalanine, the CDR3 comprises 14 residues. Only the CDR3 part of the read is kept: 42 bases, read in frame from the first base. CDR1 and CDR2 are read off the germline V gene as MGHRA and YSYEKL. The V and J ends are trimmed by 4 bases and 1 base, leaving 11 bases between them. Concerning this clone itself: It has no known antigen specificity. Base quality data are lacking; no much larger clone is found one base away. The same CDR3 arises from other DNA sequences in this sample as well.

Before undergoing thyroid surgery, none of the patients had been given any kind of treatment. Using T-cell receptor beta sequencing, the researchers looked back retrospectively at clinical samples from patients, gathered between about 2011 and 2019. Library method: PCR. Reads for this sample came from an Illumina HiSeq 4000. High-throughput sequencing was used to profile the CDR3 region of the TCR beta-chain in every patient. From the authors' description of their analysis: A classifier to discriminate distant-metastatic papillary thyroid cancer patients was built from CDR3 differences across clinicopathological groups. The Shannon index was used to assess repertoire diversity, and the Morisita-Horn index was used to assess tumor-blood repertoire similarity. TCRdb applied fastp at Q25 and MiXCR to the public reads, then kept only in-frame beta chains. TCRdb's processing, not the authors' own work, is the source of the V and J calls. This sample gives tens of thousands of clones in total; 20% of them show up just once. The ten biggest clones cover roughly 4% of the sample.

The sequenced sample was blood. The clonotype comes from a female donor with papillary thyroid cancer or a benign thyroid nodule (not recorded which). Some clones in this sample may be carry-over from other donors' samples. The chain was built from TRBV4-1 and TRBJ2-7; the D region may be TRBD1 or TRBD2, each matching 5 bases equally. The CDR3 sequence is CASSRRDGSYEQYF. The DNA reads TGCGCCAGCAGCCGTCGGGACGGTTCCTACGAGCAGTACTTC.